Presented here are 5 T cell receptor beta chains from one specimen sequenced in a study of T-cell memory formation after mild COVID-19. TCRdb called the 5' RACE reads again in MiXCR, with one record for every CDR3 protein. There are approximately 200,000 distinct CDR3 sequences in the sample; 16% occur only once, and 2% to 2.5% lies in the top ten. Sample: PBMCs or a T cell subset sorted from them (not recorded which). The receptors were sampled from an adult woman who had mild COVID-19 (a few samples of this study predate the infection). Cell type and time point are not known.

V gene TRBV5-1 combines with J gene TRBJ1-2, with 8 nucleotides matching TRBD1. CDR1 is SGHRS and CDR2 is YFSETQ in the germline V gene. CDR3 length: 15 amino acids. After removal of 4 bases from V and 4 bases from J, the junction contained 9 bases not matched to a gene. The CDR3 loop is CASSADGQGGYGYTF. CDR3 DNA sequence: TGCGCCAGCAGCGCTGACGGACAGGGCGGCTATGGCTACACCTTC.

This clonotype came up a few times. The V call is TRBV7-6, the J call TRBJ2-1; 7 bases agree with TRBD2. With 1 base clipped from V and 8 bases from J, the junction kept 8 bases outside the gene matches. The V gene's germline CDR1 is SGHVS and CDR2 FNYEAQ. This CDR3 has 15 residues. CDR3: CASSLGAGAGDEQFF. CDR3 coding DNA: TGTGCCAGCAGCTTAGGTGCGGGAGCAGGCGATGAGCAGTTCTTC.

J is TRBJ2-4 and V is TRBV20-1; 8 positions agree with TRBD2. V shed 6 bases and J 2 bases; nucleotides not matched to a gene: 6. This CDR3 region has 14 residues. Germline CDR1 is DFQATT and CDR2 is SNEGSKA (reference sequence). The DNA of the CDR3 is TGCAGTGCACCGACTAGCGAGACCAAAAACATTCAGTACTTC. It translates to CSAPTSETKNIQYF.

This clonotype has more than one count but fewer than ten. This chain joins TRBV7-3 and TRBJ2-7; 11 nucleotides line up with TRBD2. Germline CDR1 and CDR2: SGHTA and FQGTGA. The V and J ends lost 5 bases and 3 bases, in that order; junction bases with no gene match: 6. The CDR3 spans 15 residues. The CDR3 protein is CASSPRLAGYYEQYF. CDR3 in DNA: TGTGCCAGCAGCCCCCGACTAGCGGGGTACTACGAGCAGTACTTC.

This clonotype occurred many times. V gene TRBV24-1 combines with J gene TRBJ2-1; D unclear. Germline assignment: CDR1 KGHDR and CDR2 SFDVKD. This CDR3 is 15 amino acids long. Trimming took 2 bases from V and 5 from J, leaving 12 bases between them. The CDR3 loop reads CATSDSSTTHNEQFF. CDR3 bases: TGTGCCACCAGTGATTCCTCCACTACTCACAATGAGCAGTTCTTC.